Reported below is one TCR beta chain. In the original processing: Amplified reference gene primers provided the basis for estimating nucleated cell counts. Profiled with immunoSEQ multiplex PCR; TCRdb holds only in-frame clones, not every one. V and J calls and clone size are copied from that table; D and trimming were computed from the DNA. The table lists around 220,000 clones, roughly 80% of them singletons. These data are taken from a study of blood T cell repertoires in COVID-19. About the research overall: Samples of COVID-19 (acute and convalescent) were obtained from the United States, Italy and Spain. Nucleic acid was either cDNA or gDNA, and it came from T cells, B-cell-depleted T cells, or PBMCs.

Sample: peripheral blood. This receptor was obtained from an elderly woman with active or convalescent COVID-19.

DNA for the CDR3: TGTGCCACAGAGGGGGGGGTCGGCACAGATACGCAGTATTTT. As protein: CATEGGVGTDTQYF. V usage is TRBV6-5 and J usage is TRBJ2-3; perhaps TRBD2 as D (7 bases). V was pared by 10 bases and J by 1 base, with 15 bases between. There are 14 residues in the CDR3. In germline, CDR1 is MNHEY, CDR2 SVGAGI.